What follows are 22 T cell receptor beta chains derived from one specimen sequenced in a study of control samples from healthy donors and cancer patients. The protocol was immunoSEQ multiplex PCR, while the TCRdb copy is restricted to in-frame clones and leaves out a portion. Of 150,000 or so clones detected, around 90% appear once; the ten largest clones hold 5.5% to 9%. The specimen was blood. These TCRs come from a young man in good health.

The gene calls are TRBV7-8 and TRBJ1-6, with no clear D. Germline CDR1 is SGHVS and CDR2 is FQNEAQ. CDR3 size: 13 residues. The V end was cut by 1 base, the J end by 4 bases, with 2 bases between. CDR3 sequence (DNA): TGTGCCAGCAGCTTAGGGTATAATTCACCCCTCCACTTT. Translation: CASSLGYNSPLHF.

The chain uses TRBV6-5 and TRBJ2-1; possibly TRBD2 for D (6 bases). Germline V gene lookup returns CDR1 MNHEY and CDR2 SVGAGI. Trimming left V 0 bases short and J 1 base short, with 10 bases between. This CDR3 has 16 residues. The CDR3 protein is CASSYSGGESYNEQFF. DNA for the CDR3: TGTGCCAGCAGTTACTCGGGAGGAGAATCCTACAATGAGCAGTTCTTC.

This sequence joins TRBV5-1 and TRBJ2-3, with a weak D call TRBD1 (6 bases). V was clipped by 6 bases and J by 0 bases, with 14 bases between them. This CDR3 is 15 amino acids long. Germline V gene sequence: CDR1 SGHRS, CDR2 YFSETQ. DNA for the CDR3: TGCGCCAGCACCCAGGCAGGGGTCAGCACAGATACGCAGTATTTT. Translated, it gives CASTQAGVSTDTQYF.

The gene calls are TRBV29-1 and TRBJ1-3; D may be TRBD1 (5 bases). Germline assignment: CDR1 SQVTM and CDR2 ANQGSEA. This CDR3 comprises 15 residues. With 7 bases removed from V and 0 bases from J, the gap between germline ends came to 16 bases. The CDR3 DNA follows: TGCAGCGCTTTGACAGCCGGGAGCTCTGGAAACACCATATATTTT. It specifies CSALTAGSSGNTIYF. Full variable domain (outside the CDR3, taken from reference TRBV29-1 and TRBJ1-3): SAVISQKPSRDICQRGTSLTIQCQVDSQVTMMFWYRQQPGQSLTLIATANQGSEATYESGFVIDKFPISRPNLTFSTLTVSNMSPEDSSIYLCSALTAGSSGNTIYFGEGSWLTVV.

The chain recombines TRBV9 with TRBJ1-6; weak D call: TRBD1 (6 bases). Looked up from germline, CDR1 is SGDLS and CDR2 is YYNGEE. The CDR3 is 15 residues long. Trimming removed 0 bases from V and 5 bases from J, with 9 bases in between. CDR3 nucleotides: TGTGCCAGCAGCGTAGGGGACACCGATAATTCACCCCTCCACTTT. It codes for CASSVGDTDNSPLHF.

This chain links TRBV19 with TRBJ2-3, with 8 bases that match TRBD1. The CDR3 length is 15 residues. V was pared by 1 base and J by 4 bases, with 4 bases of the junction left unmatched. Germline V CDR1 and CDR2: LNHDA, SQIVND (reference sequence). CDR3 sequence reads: CASSIATGEADTQYF. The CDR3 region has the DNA TGTGCCAGTAGTATAGCGACAGGGGAGGCAGATACGCAGTATTTT.

The CDR3 loop reads CASSDRAGGTDTQYF. For the CDR3, the DNA is TGTGCCAGCAGTGACCGGGCAGGGGGCACAGATACGCAGTATTTT. V gene TRBV6-4 combines with J gene TRBJ2-3; D is possibly TRBD1 (6 bases). With 2 bases removed from V and 1 base from J, the gap between germline ends came to 10 bases. The germline V gene encodes CDR1 MRHNA and CDR2 SNTAGT. This CDR3 has 15 residues.

The CDR3 DNA follows: TGTGCCAGCAGCAAAGCTAGGGAACCGCAGTATTTT. This sequence encodes CASSKAREPQYF. This rearrangement joins TRBV21-1 to TRBJ2-3. TRBV21-1 is a pseudogene segment. CDR3 length: 12 residues.

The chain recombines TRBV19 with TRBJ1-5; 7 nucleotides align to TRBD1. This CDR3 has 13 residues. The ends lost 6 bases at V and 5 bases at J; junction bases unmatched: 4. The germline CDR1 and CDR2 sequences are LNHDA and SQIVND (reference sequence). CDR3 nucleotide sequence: TGTGCCAGTAGGGTCAGGGGGGATCAGCCCCAGCATTTT. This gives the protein CASRVRGDQPQHF.

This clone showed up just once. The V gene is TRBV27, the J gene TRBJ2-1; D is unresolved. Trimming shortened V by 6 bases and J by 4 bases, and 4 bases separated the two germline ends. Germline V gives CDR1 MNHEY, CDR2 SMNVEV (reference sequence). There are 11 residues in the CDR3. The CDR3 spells CASRDYNEQFF. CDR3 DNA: TGTGCCAGCAGGGATTACAATGAGCAGTTCTTC.

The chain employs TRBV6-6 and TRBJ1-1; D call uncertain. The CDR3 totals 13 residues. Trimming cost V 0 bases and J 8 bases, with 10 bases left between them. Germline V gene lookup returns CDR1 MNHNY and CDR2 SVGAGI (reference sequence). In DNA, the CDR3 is TGTGCCAGCAGTTACTCGAGTCGAGTCGAAGCTTTCTTT. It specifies CASSYSSRVEAFF.

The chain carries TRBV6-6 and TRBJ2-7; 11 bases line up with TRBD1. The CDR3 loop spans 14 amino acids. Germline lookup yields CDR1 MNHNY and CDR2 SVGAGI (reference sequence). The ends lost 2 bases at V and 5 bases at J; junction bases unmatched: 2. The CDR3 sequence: CASSYGTGGNEQYF. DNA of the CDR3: TGTGCCAGCAGTTACGGGACAGGGGGTAACGAGCAGTACTTC.

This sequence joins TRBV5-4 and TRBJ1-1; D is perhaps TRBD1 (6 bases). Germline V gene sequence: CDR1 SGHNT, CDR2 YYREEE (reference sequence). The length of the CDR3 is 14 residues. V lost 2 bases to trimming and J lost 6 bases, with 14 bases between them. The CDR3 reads CASSFEGGSAEAFF. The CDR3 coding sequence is TGTGCCAGCAGCTTCGAGGGGGGAAGCGCTGAAGCTTTCTTT.

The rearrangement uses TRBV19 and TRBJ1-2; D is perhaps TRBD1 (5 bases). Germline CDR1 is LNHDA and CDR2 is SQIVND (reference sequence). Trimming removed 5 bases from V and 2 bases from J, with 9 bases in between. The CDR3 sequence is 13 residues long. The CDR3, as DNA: TGTGCCAGTAGTTGGGGCATCAACTATGGCTACACCTTC. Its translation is CASSWGINYGYTF.

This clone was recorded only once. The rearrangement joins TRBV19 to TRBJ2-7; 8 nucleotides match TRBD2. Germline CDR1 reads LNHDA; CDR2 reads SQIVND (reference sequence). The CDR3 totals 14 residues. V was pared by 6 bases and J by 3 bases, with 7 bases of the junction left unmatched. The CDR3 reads CASSLREGYYEQYF. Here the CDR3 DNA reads TGTGCCAGTAGCCTCCGGGAGGGCTACTACGAGCAGTACTTC.

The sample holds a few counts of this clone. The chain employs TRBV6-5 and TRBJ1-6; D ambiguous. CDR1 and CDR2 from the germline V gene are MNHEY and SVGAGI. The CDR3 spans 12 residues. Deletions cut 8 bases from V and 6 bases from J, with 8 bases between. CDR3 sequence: CASGWPNSPLHF. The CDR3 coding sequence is TGTGCCAGCGGCTGGCCTAATTCACCCCTCCACTTT.

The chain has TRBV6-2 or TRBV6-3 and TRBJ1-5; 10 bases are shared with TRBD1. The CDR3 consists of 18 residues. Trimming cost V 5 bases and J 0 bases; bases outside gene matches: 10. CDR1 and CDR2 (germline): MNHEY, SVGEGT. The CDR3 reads CASSRTGQGLYSNQPQHF. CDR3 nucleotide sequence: TGTGCCAGCAGTAGGACGGGACAGGGGCTCTATAGCAATCAGCCCCAGCATTTT.

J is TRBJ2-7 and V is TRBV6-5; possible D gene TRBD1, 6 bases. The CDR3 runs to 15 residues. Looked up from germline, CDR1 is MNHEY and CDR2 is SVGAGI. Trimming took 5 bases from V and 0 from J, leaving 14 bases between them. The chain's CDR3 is CASSPRGTYSYEQYF. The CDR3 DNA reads TGTGCCAGCAGTCCGAGGGGGACGTACTCCTACGAGCAGTACTTC.

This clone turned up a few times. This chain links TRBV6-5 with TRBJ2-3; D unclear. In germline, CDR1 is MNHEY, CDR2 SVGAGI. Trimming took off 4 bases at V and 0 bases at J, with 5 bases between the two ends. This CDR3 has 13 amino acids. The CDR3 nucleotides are TGTGCCAGCAGTTTTTCTAGCACAGATACGCAGTATTTT. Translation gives CASSFSSTDTQYF.

The CDR3 nucleotides are TGTGCCAGCAGTTACGGCCAAGGTGGTGGCTACACCTTC. This gives the protein CASSYGQGGGYTF. J is TRBJ1-2 and V is TRBV6-5; D not certain. Trimming shortened V by 2 bases and J by 7 bases, and 11 bases separated the two germline ends. The CDR3 runs 13 residues. CDR1 is MNHEY and CDR2 is SVGAGI in the germline V gene.

CDR3 in amino acids: CASSYILGAADTGELFF. Here the CDR3 DNA reads TGTGCCAGCAGTTACATTCTCGGGGCGGCGGACACCGGGGAGCTGTTTTTT. This sequence joins TRBV6-2 or TRBV6-3 and TRBJ2-2; D could derive from TRBD1 or TRBD2 (5 bases each). Germline-derived CDR1 and CDR2 are MNHEY and SVGEGT. V was clipped by 2 bases and J by 3 bases, with 16 bases between them. The CDR3 is made up of 17 amino acids.

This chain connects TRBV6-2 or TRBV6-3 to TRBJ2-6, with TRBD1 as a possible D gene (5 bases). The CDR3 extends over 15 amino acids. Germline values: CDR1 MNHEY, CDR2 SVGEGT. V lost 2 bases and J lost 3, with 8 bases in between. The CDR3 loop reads CASSYQGGGANVLTF. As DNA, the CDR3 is TGTGCCAGCAGTTACCAGGGTGGTGGGGCCAACGTCCTGACTTTC.